This entry lists 10 T cell receptor beta chains sequenced from one sample in a study of cytotoxic CD8 clonotypes in ibrutinib-treated CLL. TCRdb keeps only in-frame clones here, not all; method: immunoSEQ multiplex PCR. The table records roughly 180,000 clones, around 70% of them present only once. The starting material was PBMCs, obtained after 24 months of ibrutinib treatment. Receptors were obtained from a human donor with chronic lymphocytic leukemia.

CDR3 bases: TGTGCCAGCAGCTTAGTGCCTAGCGGGGTCCAAGAGACCCAGTACTTC. This sequence encodes CASSLVPSGVQETQYF. V usage is TRBV7-2 and J usage is TRBJ2-5, with TRBD2 identical over 9 bases. The CDR3 consists of 16 residues. Germline assignment: CDR1 SGHTA and CDR2 FQGNSA. V was pared by 1 base and J by 1 base, with 4 bases of the junction left unmatched.

This clone was observed once. The V gene is TRBV20-1, the J gene TRBJ2-7; D is undetermined. The V end lost 7 bases, the J end lost 2 bases, and 9 bases lay between the germline ends. Per germline, CDR1 DFQATT and CDR2 SNEGSKA (reference sequence). The CDR3 has 11 amino acids. This chain's CDR3 is CSVGNPYEQYF. The CDR3 nucleotides read TGCAGTGTAGGAAACCCCTACGAGCAGTACTTC.

The V and J genes are TRBV29-1 and TRBJ2-7; weak D call: TRBD1 (6 bases). CDR3 length: 13 amino acids. Germline CDR1 SQVTM, CDR2 ANQGSEA. V was clipped by 7 bases and J by 5 bases, with 18 bases between them. CDR3 coding DNA: TGCAGCGGGAACAGGGCGCCAGGCAACGAGCAGTACTTC. Amino acid sequence: CSGNRAPGNEQYF.

The chain combines TRBV4-3 with TRBJ2-3; 7 bases are a match to TRBD1. V was clipped by 4 bases and J by 2 bases; unmatched bases: 9. Per germline, CDR1 LGHNA and CDR2 YSLEER. The CDR3 spans 16 residues. The CDR3 loop reads CASSLQGTAFTDTQYF. The CDR3 DNA sequence: TGCGCCAGCAGCCTCCAGGGGACAGCGTTCACAGATACGCAGTATTTT.

The rearrangement joins TRBV10-3 to TRBJ2-7, with D perhaps matching TRBD1 or TRBD2 (6 bases each). V was shortened by 0 bases and J by 5 bases, with 17 bases between the two germline ends. Germline CDR1 ENHRY, CDR2 SYGVKD. CDR3 length: 16 amino acids. The CDR3 DNA is TGTGCCATCAGTGAGTCCGGAGCAGGGGAGGTCGACGAGCAGTACTTC. Translating gives CAISESGAGEVDEQYF.

The V gene is TRBV4-2, the J gene TRBJ2-7; 9 nucleotides agree with TRBD2. This CDR3 has 16 amino acids. Per germline, CDR1 LGHNA and CDR2 YNFKEQ. V shed 0 bases, J shed 7 bases, and the junction held 10 bases outside the gene matches. The CDR3 is CASSQDLAGGPREQYF. CDR3 nucleotides: TGTGCCAGCAGCCAAGATCTGGCGGGAGGGCCTAGAGAGCAGTACTTC.

V usage is TRBV29-1 and J usage is TRBJ1-2, with D possibly matching TRBD1 (5 bases). Germline loops: CDR1 SQVTM, CDR2 ANQGSEA. This CDR3 region has 14 residues. The V end was cut by 4 bases, the J end by 4 bases, with 16 bases between. CDR3 amino acids: CSVVLVRGGYGYTF. CDR3 coding DNA: TGCAGCGTTGTTCTGGTGAGGGGCGGCTATGGCTACACCTTC.

This clone was picked up a small number of times. The J gene is TRBJ2-7, the V gene TRBV7-2; the D gene is possibly TRBD1 (6 bases). Trimming stripped 5 bases from V and 5 bases from J, with 16 bases between. The CDR3 is 14 amino acids. Germline V gives CDR1 SGHTA, CDR2 FQGNSA. The CDR3 sequence is CASSQTLTGHEQYF. The CDR3 DNA reads as TGTGCCAGCAGCCAAACCCTGACAGGACACGAGCAGTACTTC.

J is TRBJ2-2 and V is TRBV9; 7 positions agree with TRBD2. Trimming took 1 base from V and 4 from J; bases not matched to a gene: 4. CDR3 length equals 15 residues. Germline assignment: CDR1 SGDLS and CDR2 YYNGEE. CDR3 region: CASSVRGSPTGELFF. The DNA for the CDR3 is TGTGCCAGCAGCGTACGCGGGAGTCCCACCGGGGAGCTGTTTTTT. The full variable domain, rest sourced from reference TRBV9 and TRBJ2-2, is DSGVTQTPKHLITATGQRVTLRCSPRSGDLSVYWYQQSLDQGLQFLIQYYNGEERAKGNILERFSAQQFPDLHSELNLSSLELGDSALYFCASSVRGSPTGELFFGEGSRLTVL.

The V call is TRBV27, the J call TRBJ2-1, with 7 bases identical to TRBD1. The junction had 22 bases not matched to a gene; V was cut back by 5 bases and J by 9 bases. CDR1 MNHEY and CDR2 SMNVEV come from the germline V gene (reference sequence). CDR3 length equals 18 residues. The CDR3 loop reads CASSLTPIGGDVAGEQFF. CDR3 nucleotide sequence: TGTGCCAGCAGTCTAACCCCGATAGGGGGCGACGTTGCTGGTGAGCAGTTCTTC.